This T cell receptor (beta chain) came from a study of vaccination effects on CD4 cells after COVID-19. Study-wide background: Samples that were drawn after vaccination came a median of 72 days after the second dose.

The study, taken as a whole, reports: Clonal contraction was marked in infection- and vaccine-induced clones late after vaccination.

CDR1 is SGHDN and CDR2 is FVKESK in the germline V gene. The CDR3 totals 13 residues. The J segment lost 13 bases and the V segment lost 1 base, leaving 7 bases of the junction unmatched. CD4+ T cells specific for antigen were expanded with viral peptide pools by the ViraFEST assay before sequencing. Upon completion of 10 days in culture, CD4+ T cells were isolated. Two-dose vaccination with either BNT162b2 or mRNA-1273 was given to the participants. According to the study, vaccine recipients showed no prior SARS-CoV-2 infection and negative nucleocapsid antibodies. Each culture well received a few million PBMC. These cells were then cultured in IMDM with 9 to 10 IU/ml IL-2 and 8.5 to 10 ug/ml peptides. Libraries were prepared by immunoSEQ multiplex PCR; TCRdb keeps only in-frame clonotypes and omits some of them. The sample contains tens of thousands of clones, 55% to 75% of which appear only once.

With respect to this clone: The antigen is undetermined.

The receptor was derived from a human donor who received a COVID-19 vaccine. The material was CD4+ T cells from PBMCs cultured with HCoV-NL63 spike peptides, obtained after COVID-19 vaccination. V usage is TRBV14 and J usage is TRBJ2-1, with 7 bases fitting TRBD1. DNA of the CDR3: TGTGCCAGCAGCCAAGGAATCGACAGGGTACAGTTCTTC. This translates into CASSQGIDRVQFF.